Below, 20 T cell receptor beta chains from the same sample are listed, as sequenced in a study of blood T cell repertoires in COVID-19. TCRdb's copy holds only in-frame clones and misses some; the assay was immunoSEQ multiplex PCR. The sample has some 100,000 clones, 80% to 90% seen once; the top ten hold under 3.5%. Source material: PBMCs or T cells enriched from blood (not recorded which). All receptors derive from a woman aged 50 to 60 who had recovered from COVID-19.

The chain recombines TRBV5-1 with TRBJ2-7; D may be TRBD2 (6 bases). The germline V gene encodes CDR1 SGHRS and CDR2 YFSETQ. V gave up 0 bases and J gave up 6 bases, with 10 bases separating them. The CDR3 is 13 residues long. CDR3 amino acids: CASSLVAGSEQYF. The CDR3 DNA is TGCGCCAGCAGCTTGGTTGCGGGGTCCGAGCAGTACTTC.

The V call is TRBV7-3, the J call TRBJ2-3; maybe TRBD1 (6 bases). V lost 2 bases and J lost 9, with 15 bases in between. Germline V gene lookup returns CDR1 SGHTA and CDR2 FQGTGA. The CDR3 loop spans 14 amino acids. Here the CDR3 DNA reads TGTGCCAGCAGCTTAGGGGGCGGTACATGGACGCAGTATTTT. It yields the protein CASSLGGGTWTQYF.

The V and J genes are TRBV7-7 and TRBJ2-1; the match to TRBD2 covers 8 bases. This CDR3 is 15 amino acids long. Germline lookup yields CDR1 SSHAT and CDR2 FNYEAQ (reference sequence). V shed 1 base and J 4 bases; nucleotides not matched to a gene: 3. CDR3 sequence reads: CASSLGSGKYNEQFF. CDR3 DNA sequence: TGTGCCAGCAGCTTAGGTAGCGGGAAGTACAATGAGCAGTTCTTC. Based on the CDR3 plus reference TRBV7-7 and TRBJ2-1, the full variable domain is GAGVSQSPRYKVTKRGQDVTLRCDPISSHATLYWYQQALGQGPEFLTYFNYEAQPDKSGLPSDRFSAERPEGSISTLTIQRTEQRDSAMYRCASSLGSGKYNEQFFGPGTRLTVL.

The chain combines TRBV7-9 with TRBJ2-5; unclear D gene. The CDR3 covers 15 residues. CDR1 and CDR2 (germline): SEHNR, FQNEAQ (reference sequence). Trimming removed 5 bases from V and 2 bases from J, with 15 bases in between. The CDR3 DNA sequence: TGTGCCAGCAGCCCCCGGCAGGCTACTCAAGAGACCCAGTACTTC. Protein sequence: CASSPRQATQETQYF. Combining the CDR3 with reference TRBV7-9 and TRBJ2-5 gives the whole variable domain DTGVSQNPRHKITKRGQNVTFRCDPISEHNRLYWYRQTLGQGPEFLTYFQNEAQLEKSRLLSDRFSAERPKGSFSTLEIQRTEQGDSAMYLCASSPRQATQETQYFGPGTRLLVL.

The chain links TRBV5-5 to TRBJ2-6; tentative D call: TRBD1 (5 bases). This CDR3 is built from 16 residues. Looked up from germline, CDR1 is SGHKS and CDR2 is YYEKEE (reference sequence). Trimming cost V 4 bases and J 0 bases, with 11 bases left between them. CDR3 DNA sequence: TGTGCCAGCAGCCCTCCGACAGCCTCTGGGGCCAACGTCCTGACTTTC. Translated: CASSPPTASGANVLTF.

This chain uses TRBV30 with TRBJ1-4; the D is unclear. The V end lost 0 bases, the J end lost 3 bases, and 5 bases lay between the germline ends. Germline CDR1 reads GTSNPN; CDR2 reads SVGIG (reference sequence). The CDR3 consists of 13 residues. CDR3 residues: CAWSVQSNEKLFF. The CDR3 DNA sequence: TGTGCCTGGAGTGTACAGTCTAATGAAAAACTGTTTTTT.

The genes are TRBV5-6 and TRBJ1-2, with a possible D match to TRBD1 (6 bases). Trimming took off 4 bases at V and 3 bases at J, with 19 bases between the two ends. This CDR3 has 16 residues. Germline loops: CDR1 SGHDT, CDR2 YYEEEE. The CDR3 DNA is TGTGCCAGCAGCCGGGGATGGGGGGGCGCGGACTATGGCTACACCTTC. Translating gives CASSRGWGGADYGYTF.

This rearrangement joins TRBV27 to TRBJ2-7, with 7 bases that match TRBD1. The CDR3 sequence is 13 residues long. V lost 4 bases to trimming and J lost 1 base; unmatched junction nucleotides: 1. The germline V gene has CDR1 MNHEY and CDR2 SMNVEV (reference sequence). The CDR3 loop reads CASSSTGSYEQYF. The CDR3 coding sequence is TGTGCCAGCAGTTCGACAGGGTCCTACGAGCAGTACTTC.

The chain couples TRBV19 to TRBJ2-2, with 7 bases matching TRBD1. CDR3 length: 15 amino acids. CDR1 is LNHDA and CDR2 is SQIVND in the germline V gene (reference sequence). The V and J ends lost 5 bases and 2 bases, in that order; junction bases with no gene match: 5. The DNA for the CDR3 is TGTGCCAGTAGTCCGTACAGGGGAAACACCGGGGAGCTGTTTTTT. This encodes CASSPYRGNTGELFF.

This clone has only one observation. The V call is TRBV11-3, the J call TRBJ1-2; D is uncertain. V was cut by 0 bases and J by 3 bases, with 14 bases left in between. From germline, CDR1 is SGHNT and CDR2 YENEEA. The CDR3 is made up of 16 amino acids. Written as DNA, the CDR3 is TGTGCCAGCAGCTTAGATTTTCGGGGATGGGACTATGGCTACACCTTC. Protein: CASSLDFRGWDYGYTF.

The V gene is TRBV27, the J gene TRBJ2-7, with 7 bases identical to TRBD1. V dropped 8 bases and J dropped 1; count of bases not matched to a gene: 5. CDR1 is MNHEY and CDR2 is SMNVEV in the germline V gene (reference sequence). The CDR3 consists of 13 residues. CDR3 amino acids: CASGEGASYEQYF. The CDR3 nucleotides are TGTGCCAGCGGAGAGGGGGCATCCTACGAGCAGTACTTC.

This chain connects TRBV11-2 to TRBJ2-7; 9 bases are a match to TRBD1. The CDR3 has 17 residues. V lost 1 base, J lost 1 base, and 8 bases stayed unmatched. Looked up from germline, CDR1 is SGHAT and CDR2 is FQNNGV. The CDR3 sequence is CASSLALYRGRSYEQYF. The CDR3 nucleotides are TGTGCCAGCAGCTTAGCCCTTTACAGGGGGCGGTCCTACGAGCAGTACTTC. Complete variable domain (other parts from reference TRBV11-2 and TRBJ2-7): EAGVAQSPRYKIIEKRQSVAFWCNPISGHATLYWYQQILGQGPKLLIQFQNNGVVDDSQLPKDRFSAERLKGVDSTLKIQPAKLEDSAVYLCASSLALYRGRSYEQYFGPGTRLTVT.

V gene TRBV19 combines with J gene TRBJ1-1; no reliable D call. The CDR3 extends over 14 amino acids. V dropped 2 bases and J dropped 1 base, with 8 bases sitting between them. The V gene's germline CDR1 is LNHDA and CDR2 SQIVND (reference sequence). The CDR3 DNA is TGTGCCAGTAGTATATCAAACGGGAACACTGAAGCTTTCTTT. This translates into CASSISNGNTEAFF.

V is TRBV5-1 and J is TRBJ1-2, with D possibly being TRBD1 (6 bases). This CDR3 is built from 14 residues. CDR1 and CDR2 from the germline V gene are SGHRS and YFSETQ. The V end lost 1 base, the J end lost 4 bases, and 11 bases lay between the germline ends. The CDR3 coding sequence is TGCGCCAGCAGCTTGTCCCAGGGGAGCTATGGCTACACCTTC. It yields the protein CASSLSQGSYGYTF.

The V gene is TRBV6-6, the J gene TRBJ2-1; a possible D gene is TRBD2 (6 bases). Germline V gene sequence: CDR1 MNHNY, CDR2 SVGAGI (reference sequence). The ends were cut back, 5 bases at V and 5 bases at J, with 7 bases in the middle. CDR3 length: 12 amino acids. The CDR3 DNA follows: TGTGCCAGCAGTCGACTAGACAATGAGCAGTTCTTC. Its translation: CASSRLDNEQFF.

The CDR3 protein is CASSLSSGVPTGELFF. CDR3 in DNA: TGCGCCAGCAGCTTGTCTAGCGGAGTCCCCACCGGGGAGCTGTTTTTT. The chain employs TRBV5-1 and TRBJ2-2, with 7 bases aligning to TRBD2. This CDR3 is built from 16 residues. The V gene's germline CDR1 is SGHRS and CDR2 YFSETQ. Trimming removed 1 base from V and 4 bases from J; junction bases left unmatched: 7.

In DNA, the CDR3 is TGTGCCCGGCGCGGTGTGACCTCTGGAAACACCATATATTTT. Its protein product is CARRGVTSGNTIYF. The chain employs TRBV2 and TRBJ1-3; unclear D gene. The V and J ends lost 11 bases and 0 bases respectively, with 14 bases between them. Germline CDR1 SNHLY, CDR2 FYNNEI. The CDR3 runs 14 residues.

The chain has TRBV11-2 and TRBJ2-2, with 7 bases matching TRBD1. CDR3 length: 15 residues. Germline V gene lookup returns CDR1 SGHAT and CDR2 FQNNGV. The J segment lost 7 bases and the V segment lost 5 bases, leaving 10 bases of the junction unmatched. DNA for the CDR3: TGTGCCAGCAGCAACTACCGTCAGGGGGTCGGGGAGCTGTTTTTT. It codes for CASSNYRQGVGELFF.

The chain uses TRBV6-5 and TRBJ1-4; D not certain. This CDR3 is built from 13 residues. Trimming removed 6 bases from V and 5 bases from J, with 10 bases in between. Germline loops: CDR1 MNHEY, CDR2 SVGAGI. The CDR3 is CASRGTVNEKLFF. Written as DNA, the CDR3 is TGTGCCAGCAGAGGAACAGTGAATGAAAAACTGTTTTTT.

This rearrangement joins TRBV21-1 to TRBJ2-7; the D call in the table, TRBD2, was not verified against the DNA. TRBV21-1 has pseudogene status. The CDR3 has 15 amino acids. The CDR3 coding sequence is TGTGCCAGCAGCAGAATAACCGGGAACTCCTACGAGCAGTACTTC. Its translation: CASSRITGNSYEQYF.